These T cell receptor beta chains were read from a single sample in a study of T cells after yellow fever vaccination. TCRdb independently ran MiXCR on the 5' RACE reads; one entry per CDR3 protein. The sample records 150,000 to 200,000 distinct CDR3 sequences, 9.3% being singletons. The specimen was CD8+ T cells sorted from PBMCs, collected 45 days after the yellow fever booster vaccination. These receptor sequences come from a man between 18 and 35 years old who received the YFV17D yellow fever vaccine. The CDR3 runs from the conserved cysteine through the conserved F or W. Fields, in order: clone size, D gene, V gene, J gene, CDR3 protein, CDR3 DNA. The D gene is left open where the match is weak. Size is stated for part of the rows, as once, few or many counts, or as a class when the clone is expanded.

clone_size: few
d_call: TRBD1
v_call: TRBV3-1
j_call: TRBJ2-2
cdr3_aa: CASEDRGGTNTGELFF
cdr3_nt: TGTGCCAGCGAGGACCGAGGGGGCACGAACACCGGGGAGCTGTTTTTT

clone_size: .
d_call: .
v_call: TRBV6-5
j_call: TRBJ2-3
cdr3_aa: CASSRQRTFDPYF
cdr3_nt: TGTGCCAGCAGCCGACAGAGAACCTTCGATCCGTATTTT

clone_size: few
d_call: .
v_call: TRBV12-3/TRBV12-4
j_call: TRBJ2-7
cdr3_aa: CASSLGAGGTTVDEQYF
cdr3_nt: TGTGCCAGCAGTTTAGGCGCCGGAGGGACGACTGTTGACGAGCAGTACTTC

clone_size: .
d_call: TRBD1
v_call: TRBV7-8
j_call: TRBJ1-2
cdr3_aa: CASSLSTGGVDYGYTF
cdr3_nt: TGTGCCAGCAGCCTTTCGACAGGGGGCGTCGACTATGGCTACACCTTC

clone_size: .
d_call: TRBD2
v_call: TRBV28
j_call: TRBJ2-1
cdr3_aa: CASSLRTSGGRDEQFF
cdr3_nt: TGTGCCAGCAGTCTAAGGACTAGCGGGGGAAGGGATGAGCAGTTCTTC

clone_size: many
d_call: .
v_call: TRBV5-6
j_call: TRBJ2-2
cdr3_aa: CASSLIPNTGELFF
cdr3_nt: TGTGCCAGCAGCTTGATTCCGAACACCGGGGAGCTGTTTTTT

clone_size: few
d_call: .
v_call: TRBV6-6
j_call: TRBJ2-3
cdr3_aa: CASSYSMYRETSTDTQYF
cdr3_nt: TGTGCCAGCAGTTACTCGATGTACAGAGAGACTAGCACAGATACGCAGTATTTT

clone_size: few
d_call: .
v_call: TRBV10-3
j_call: TRBJ1-3
cdr3_aa: CAISESRVAGNTIYF
cdr3_nt: TGTGCCATCAGTGAGTCCAGGGTAGCTGGAAACACCATATATTTT

clone_size: few
d_call: .
v_call: TRBV4-3
j_call: TRBJ1-3
cdr3_aa: CASSQDRLQRSGNTIYF
cdr3_nt: TGCGCCAGCAGCCAAGATCGGTTACAGCGCTCTGGAAACACCATATATTTT

clone_size: .
d_call: .
v_call: TRBV20-1
j_call: TRBJ1-2
cdr3_aa: CSARSLDINYGYTF
cdr3_nt: TGCAGTGCTAGATCATTGGACATAAACTATGGCTACACCTTC

clone_size: .
d_call: .
v_call: TRBV6-2/TRBV6-3
j_call: TRBJ2-2
cdr3_aa: CASSRTSLDPAGELFF
cdr3_nt: TGTGCCAGCAGCCGTACCTCACTAGATCCGGCCGGGGAGCTGTTTTTT

clone_size: few
d_call: .
v_call: TRBV6-2/TRBV6-3
j_call: TRBJ1-2
cdr3_aa: CASSYSRQEVYGYTF
cdr3_nt: TGTGCCAGCAGTTACTCCCGACAGGAGGTCTATGGCTACACCTTC

clone_size: few
d_call: .
v_call: TRBV4-3
j_call: TRBJ1-5
cdr3_aa: CASSPTLRDSNQPQHF
cdr3_nt: TGCGCCAGCAGTCCGACATTAAGGGACAGCAATCAGCCCCAGCATTTT

clone_size: .
d_call: .
v_call: TRBV6-2/TRBV6-3
j_call: TRBJ2-7
cdr3_aa: CASSPTTSYEQYF
cdr3_nt: TGTGCCAGCAGTCCGACTACTTCCTACGAGCAGTACTTC

clone_size: .
d_call: TRBD2
v_call: TRBV5-6
j_call: TRBJ2-1
cdr3_aa: CASSGFSGGDQFF
cdr3_nt: TGTGCCAGCAGCGGGTTTAGCGGGGGGGATCAGTTCTTC

clone_size: .
d_call: .
v_call: TRBV21-1
j_call: TRBJ2-7
cdr3_aa: CASSKRPCGGAYEQYF
cdr3_nt: TGTGCCAGCAGCAAACGTCCTTGCGGGGGGGCCTACGAGCAGTACTTC

clone_size: .
d_call: .
v_call: TRBV4-3
j_call: TRBJ1-2
cdr3_aa: CASSPTESYGYTF
cdr3_nt: TGCGCCAGCAGTCCTACAGAGTCCTATGGCTACACCTTC

clone_size: .
d_call: TRBD1
v_call: TRBV11-2
j_call: TRBJ1-1
cdr3_aa: CASSLGRVTENRGTEAFF
cdr3_nt: TGTGCCAGCAGCTTAGGGCGAGTTACAGAAAACAGGGGGACTGAAGCTTTCTTT

clone_size: few
d_call: .
v_call: TRBV19
j_call: TRBJ1-5
cdr3_aa: CASSIIGFQPQHF
cdr3_nt: TGTGCCAGTAGTATAATAGGGTTTCAGCCCCAGCATTTT

clone_size: many
d_call: .
v_call: TRBV27
j_call: TRBJ2-2
cdr3_aa: CASCPPGTEKNTGELFF
cdr3_nt: TGTGCCAGCTGTCCCCCCGGGACGGAGAAGAACACCGGGGAGCTGTTTTTT

clone_size: .
d_call: TRBD1
v_call: TRBV5-6
j_call: TRBJ1-2
cdr3_aa: CASRSGTGLYGYTF
cdr3_nt: TGTGCCAGCAGAAGCGGGACAGGCCTCTATGGCTACACCTTC

clone_size: many
d_call: .
v_call: TRBV11-2
j_call: TRBJ2-7
cdr3_aa: CASSLEGVVSYEQYF
cdr3_nt: TGTGCCAGCAGCTTAGAGGGGGTAGTCTCCTACGAGCAGTACTTC

clone_size: few
d_call: .
v_call: TRBV19
j_call: TRBJ2-5
cdr3_aa: CASRRPGYDQETQYF
cdr3_nt: TGTGCCAGTAGGCGACCAGGATACGACCAAGAGACCCAGTACTTC

clone_size: many
d_call: .
v_call: TRBV7-6
j_call: TRBJ2-7
cdr3_aa: CASSPSFKGGNYEQYF
cdr3_nt: TGTGCCAGCAGCCCCTCCTTTAAGGGGGGCAACTACGAGCAGTACTTC

clone_size: few
d_call: TRBD1
v_call: TRBV6-2/TRBV6-3
j_call: TRBJ1-1
cdr3_aa: CASSYPRQGWNTEAFF
cdr3_nt: TGTGCCAGCAGTTACCCAAGACAGGGGTGGAACACTGAAGCTTTCTTT

clone_size: many
d_call: .
v_call: TRBV6-5
j_call: TRBJ2-1
cdr3_aa: CASSRPVSPGEQFF
cdr3_nt: TGTGCCAGCAGTAGGCCCGTGTCCCCGGGCGAGCAGTTCTTC

clone_size: few
d_call: TRBD2
v_call: TRBV20-1
j_call: TRBJ2-5
cdr3_aa: CSASGLAGLPAQYF
cdr3_nt: TGCAGTGCTTCTGGACTAGCGGGCCTTCCGGCCCAGTACTTC

clone_size: many
d_call: .
v_call: TRBV29-1
j_call: TRBJ2-6
cdr3_aa: CSALDEANVLTF
cdr3_nt: TGCAGCGCCCTAGATGAAGCCAACGTCCTGACTTTC

clone_size: few
d_call: .
v_call: TRBV4-1
j_call: TRBJ2-4
cdr3_aa: CASSQGTFGSKNIQYF
cdr3_nt: TGCGCCAGCAGCCAAGGGACCTTTGGGAGCAAAAACATTCAGTACTTC